One sample yielded the 13 T cell receptor beta chains listed below, sequenced in a study of blood T cells in healthy people across ages. Sample-barcoded 5' priming and a J-beta primer mix drove a second PCR of roughly 6 to 12 cycles. TCRdb ran MiXCR on the 5' RACE reads and lists one entry per CDR3 protein. The sample contains some 760,000 distinct CDR3 sequences, 20% to 25% of which appear only once. These same records also appear under a second study, on T cells of mothers and their children.

Source material: blood. These receptors were collected from a boy between 10 and 17 years old in good health.

V gene TRBV7-9 combines with J gene TRBJ1-2; D gene uncertain. CDR3 length equals 16 residues. In germline, CDR1 is SEHNR, CDR2 FQNEAQ (reference sequence). V lost 4 bases and J 6 bases, leaving 21 bases between the germline ends. The CDR3 nucleotides read TGTGCCAGCAGCTCCACGTGGCTAAAGGATGGAAATGGCTACACCTTC. Residues: CASSSTWLKDGNGYTF. Full variable domain (remainder filled in from reference TRBV7-9 and TRBJ1-2): DTGVSQNPRHKITKRGQNVTFRCDPISEHNRLYWYRQTLGQGPEFLTYFQNEAQLEKSRLLSDRFSAERPKGSFSTLEIQRTEQGDSAMYLCASSSTWLKDGNGYTFGSGTRLTVV.

The chain recombines TRBV6-6 with TRBJ2-5; D could derive from TRBD1 or TRBD2 (7 bases each). TRBJ2-1 matches the DNA end more closely, so the J call is doubtful. Germline lookup yields CDR1 MNHNY and CDR2 SVGAGI (reference sequence). The length of the CDR3 is 13 residues. The DNA for the CDR3 is TGTGCCAGCAGGCAGGGGGGGTACAATGAGCAGTTCTTC. It specifies CASRQGGYNEQFF.

Remarks on this clonotype: Mismatch with germline at one junction end may stem from a read error. This chain links TRBV5-1 with TRBJ2-1; D might be TRBD2 (6 bases). The V gene's germline CDR1 is SGHRS and CDR2 YFSETQ. The CDR3 runs 15 residues. The chain's CDR3 is CASSRDSRGHNEQFF. The DNA for the CDR3 is TGCGCTAGCAGCCGAGATTCGCGGGGCCACAATGAGCAGTTCTTC.

In the case of this clonotype: Compared with germline, one end of the junction differs, possibly owing to a read error. This rearrangement joins TRBV7-6 to TRBJ2-2; 10 positions agree with TRBD2. Germline V lookup: CDR1 SGHVS, CDR2 FNYEAQ. The CDR3 is 16 residues long. Here the CDR3 reads CASSLEGGLATGELFF. The CDR3 region has the DNA TGTGCCAGCAGCTTAGAAGGGGGACTAGCGACCGGGGAGCTGTTCTTT.

V is TRBV11-2 and J is TRBJ1-1; D call uncertain. There are 13 residues in the CDR3. Germline-derived CDR1 and CDR2 are SGHAT and FQNNGV. The V end lost 6 bases, the J end lost 3 bases, and 11 bases lay between the germline ends. The CDR3 DNA is TGTGCCAGCAGATGGCCTGGGGACACTGAAGCTTTCTTT. As protein: CASRWPGDTEAFF.

This clonotype has just a few counts. The rearrangement links TRBV7-6 to TRBJ2-5, with 8 bases identical to TRBD1. Germline V gene sequence: CDR1 SGHVS, CDR2 FNYEAQ. The CDR3 length is 15 residues. After removal of 0 bases from V and 0 bases from J, the junction contained 0 bases not matched to a gene. The CDR3, as DNA: TGTGCCAGCAGCTTAGCCAGGGGGCACCAAGAGACCCAGTACTTC. This codes for CASSLARGHQETQYF. Filled out from reference TRBV7-6 and TRBJ2-5, the complete variable domain reads GAGVSQSPRYKVTKRGQDVALRCDPISGHVSLYWYRQALGQGPEFLTYFNYEAQQDKSGLPNDRFSAERPEGSISTLTIQRTEQRDSAMYRCASSLARGHQETQYFGPGTRLLVL.

In this sample, this clonotype turned up many times. The gene calls are TRBV7-2 and TRBJ2-5; unclear D gene. The V and J ends lost 5 bases and 2 bases respectively, with 9 bases between them. CDR3 length: 13 amino acids. The germline V gene has CDR1 SGHTA and CDR2 FQGNSA. Written as DNA, the CDR3 is TGTGCCAGCAGCCCCTGGGGTCAAGAGACCCAGTACTTC. Translation: CASSPWGQETQYF.

This clonotype has just a few counts. V gene TRBV11-3 combines with J gene TRBJ2-3, with 7 bases identical to TRBD2. CDR1 and CDR2 (germline): SGHNT, YENEEA. The CDR3 is 16 residues long. The trim removed 5 bases at V and 3 bases at J, leaving 11 bases unmatched. The CDR3 DNA reads TGTGCCAGCAGCCAACCTTATGGGGGGGAGACAGATACGCAGTATTTT. Protein product: CASSQPYGGETDTQYF.

The gene calls are TRBV11-2 and TRBJ2-7; D is uncertain. Germline V CDR1 and CDR2: SGHAT, FQNNGV. The CDR3 runs 18 residues. Trimming removed 4 bases from V and 7 bases from J, with 29 bases in between. CDR3 residues: CASSSPRNSRVVSWEQYF. The DNA of the CDR3 is TGTGCCAGCAGCTCCCCAAGGAATAGCAGAGTTGTATCATGGGAGCAGTACTTC.

The chain links TRBV7-9 to TRBJ2-1; D perhaps matches TRBD1 (5 bases). The CDR3 sequence is 14 residues long. Germline loops: CDR1 SEHNR, CDR2 FQNEAQ (reference sequence). V gave up 5 bases and J gave up 5 bases, with 13 bases separating them. For the CDR3, the DNA is TGTGCCAGCAGCCTCTACATAGGGGACAATGAGCAGTTCTTC. Protein product: CASSLYIGDNEQFF.

The rearrangement joins TRBV4-1 to TRBJ2-2; D may match TRBD1 or TRBD2 (5 bases each). Looked up from germline, CDR1 is MGHRA and CDR2 is YSYEKL. The CDR3 totals 15 residues. Trimming left V 1 base short and J 4 bases short, with 10 bases between. CDR3 loop: CASSQGGRLTGELFF. The DNA of the CDR3 is TGCGCCAGCAGCCAAGGGGGACGTCTCACCGGGGAGCTGTTTTTT.

The chain has TRBV7-3 and TRBJ2-3; TRBD2 aligns across 13 bases. V lost 5 bases and J lost 4; bases outside the gene matches: 3. From germline, CDR1 is SGHTA and CDR2 FQGTGA. The CDR3 is made up of 15 amino acids. CDR3 loop: CASSRTSGSADTQYF. CDR3 nucleotide sequence: TGTGCCAGCAGCCGGACTAGCGGGAGCGCAGATACGCAGTATTTT.

This chain connects TRBV7-2 to TRBJ2-1; a weak D match, TRBD2 (5 bases). Germline CDR1 is SGHTA and CDR2 is FQGNSA. CDR3 length: 14 amino acids. V lost 9 bases to trimming and J lost 0 bases, with 12 bases between them. The CDR3 sequence is CASRRAGSYNEQFF. The CDR3 nucleotides are TGTGCCAGTCGACGGGCGGGCTCCTACAATGAGCAGTTCTTC.